The text below deals with one T cell receptor beta chain. What it binds is unknown. The data stem from a study of cytomegalovirus exposure and HLA in healthy donors. Study outcomes and limitations: On later analysis, the bulk of CMV-associated TCR beta chains appeared to be HLA-restricted. The investigators catalogued under 200 TCR beta chains as cytomegalovirus-associated.

Healthy people donating bone marrow made up the donors. The study sampled nominally healthy donors, though unrecorded immune exposures were likely. The PCR was carried out with 60 Vbeta primers and 13 Jbeta primers. Sequencing was performed with immunoSEQ multiplex PCR; in TCRdb, only in-frame clones are kept and a portion is missing. The profile shows fewer than 110,000 clones, 77% of them singletons. Sequencing input: PBMCs. The sequence came from a male donor in good health and CMV-seronegative.

The CDR3 DNA reads as TGTGCCTGGAGTGTTACAGCATCTGGAAACACCATATATTTT. It codes for CAWSVTASGNTIYF. J is TRBJ1-3 and V is TRBV30; the D is unclear. V lost 0 bases, J lost 1 base, and 7 bases lay in between. The CDR3 runs to 14 residues. Germline V gene data show CDR1 as GTSNPN and CDR2 as SVGIG (reference sequence).